This is a list of T cell receptor beta chains from one sample in a study of T cell responses to AZD1222 COVID-19 vaccine. Assay used: immunoSEQ multiplex PCR; TCRdb lists only in-frame clones, some missing. This sample has more than 80,000 clones, with 90% to 95% found just once. The sequencing used peripheral blood, collected 28 days after the second AZD1222 dose. Receptors originate from an adult who received the AZD1222 COVID-19 vaccine. The CDR3 runs from the conserved cysteine through the conserved F or W. Fields, in order: V gene, J gene, D gene, clone size, CDR3 DNA, CDR3 protein. A D gene is named only where the DNA matches it firmly. Only some rows state a clone size, as once, few, many or a class for expanded clones.

>TRBV10-3|TRBJ1-5|NA|NA
TGTGCCATCAGTGAATTGGGAGACAATCAGCCCCAGCATTTT
CAISELGDNQPQHF
>TRBV2|TRBJ1-1|TRBD1|NA
TGTGCCAGCAGTTTGGACAGGGGCCTCGGAGGCACTGAAGCTTTCTTT
CASSLDRGLGGTEAFF
>TRBV3-1/TRBV3-2|TRBJ2-3|NA|NA
TGTGCCAGCAGCCAAGAGCTGAGGGCCCGCACAGATACGCAGTATTTT
CASSQELRARTDTQYF
>TRBV5-1|TRBJ1-1|NA|NA
TGCGCCAGCAGCGGTGTGACGGTGGCGAACACTGAAGCTTTCTTT
CASSGVTVANTEAFF
>TRBV28|TRBJ1-1|TRBD1|few
TGTGCCAGCAGATCGGGACAGCCGAACACTGAAGCTTTCTTT
CASRSGQPNTEAFF
>TRBV2|TRBJ1-2|TRBD1|NA
TGTGCCAGCGGACAGGACTATGGCTACACCTTC
CASGQDYGYTF
>TRBV18|TRBJ1-5|NA|NA
TGTGCCAGCCGGGAGGGTAATCAGCCCCAGCATTTT
CASREGNQPQHF
>TRBV5-1|TRBJ1-2|NA|NA
TGCGCCAGCAGCTTGGGGGTCCGTTTGGGGTCTGGCTACACCTTC
CASSLGVRLGSGYTF
>TRBV15|TRBJ2-7|NA|NA
TGTGCCACCAGCGAAGGACAAACCTACGAGCAGTACTTC
CATSEGQTYEQYF
>TRBV6-5|TRBJ1-2|TRBD1|once
TGTGCCAGCAGATACCGGGACAGCGTCCCCCGCGGCTACACCTTC
CASRYRDSVPRGYTF
>TRBV5-6|TRBJ1-5|NA|NA
TGTGCCAGCAGCTTGACCCGCCATTTT
CASSLTRHF
>TRBV11-3|TRBJ1-4|NA|NA
TGTGCCAGCAGCTTAGCTGGATTTGCAACTAATGAAAAACTGTTTTTT
CASSLAGFATNEKLFF
>TRBV7-9|TRBJ1-2|NA|once
TGTGCCAGCAGCTTAGACGGGGGATCATGGGGCTACACCTTC
CASSLDGGSWGYTF
>TRBV5-1|TRBJ1-1|NA|NA
TGCGCCAGCAGCTTACAGGGGAACACTGAAGCTTTCTTT
CASSLQGNTEAFF
>TRBV29-1|TRBJ2-7|NA|NA
TGCAGCGTTCGCAAGGGGGCCTACGAGCAGTACTTC
CSVRKGAYEQYF
>TRBV2|TRBJ1-3|TRBD1|NA
TGTGCCAGCAGTGTAGGACAGGGAAGAAACACCATATATTTT
CASSVGQGRNTIYF
>TRBV11-3|TRBJ2-2|NA|once
TGTGCCAGCAGCTTAGGCGCAGGGTGGACCGGGGAGCTGTTTTTT
CASSLGAGWTGELFF
>TRBV19|TRBJ1-1|NA|NA
TGTGCCAGTAGGACAGGCCCGTACACTGAAGCTTTCTTT
CASRTGPYTEAFF
>TRBV28|TRBJ2-7|TRBD1|NA
TGTGCCAGCAGCTCCTCCGGGACAGGGTCCTACGAGCAGTACTTC
CASSSSGTGSYEQYF
>TRBV5-1|TRBJ2-1|TRBD2|NA
TGCGCCAGCAGCTTGGTGGCGGGGGGGGATGAGCAGTTCTTC
CASSLVAGGDEQFF
>TRBV19|TRBJ1-5|NA|NA
TGTGCCACCTATAGCAATCAGCCCCAGCATTTT
CATYSNQPQHF
>TRBV2|TRBJ1-1|NA|NA
TGTGCCAGCAGTGAAGAGAGGTGGGGGAACACTGAAGCTTTCTTT
CASSEERWGNTEAFF
>TRBV6-2/TRBV6-3|TRBJ2-3|NA|once
TGTGCCAGCAGTTACTCGATGACTGAGCATATCATGCGAGATACGCAGTATTTT
CASSYSMTEHIMRDTQYF
>TRBV5-4|TRBJ1-2|NA|once
TGTGCCAGCAGCCCTCAAATTAGGGAGAACTATGGCTACACCTTC
CASSPQIRENYGYTF
>TRBV5-6|TRBJ2-7|NA|NA
TGTGCCAGCAGCTGGCGTCGGGGTTACGAGCAGTACTTC
CASSWRRGYEQYF
>TRBV12-3/TRBV12-4|TRBJ1-1|TRBD1|NA
TGTGCCAGCAGACCCTACAGGGGGAGGGAAGCTTTCTTT
CASRPYRGREAFF
>TRBV7-8|TRBJ1-5|NA|few
TGTGCCAGCAGCCTAGAGAGGGCTGGTCAGCCCCAGCATTTT
CASSLERAGQPQHF
>TRBV6-6|TRBJ1-6|NA|NA
TGTGCCAGCAGTCCCCTCAGGGGTAGTCTCTATAATTCACCCCTCCACTTT
CASSPLRGSLYNSPLHF
>TRBV19|TRBJ1-1|TRBD1|few
TGTGCCAGTAGTACGGGGGGAACAGGGGACATGAACACTGAAGCTTTCTTT
CASSTGGTGDMNTEAFF
>TRBV23-1|TRBJ2-4|TRBD1|NA
TGCGCCATCCCAGGACAGGGGGAAAACATTCAGTACTTC
CAIPGQGENIQYF
>TRBV28|TRBJ1-4|TRBD1|NA
TGTGCCAGCAGTTTTGGGGGGACAGGTGGGGAAAAACTGTTTTTT
CASSFGGTGGEKLFF
>TRBV18|TRBJ2-1|NA|NA
TGTGCCAGCTCACCCACCACGTCCGGGGCCCGGTACAATGAGCAGTTCTTC
CASSPTTSGARYNEQFF
>TRBV7-2|TRBJ1-6|TRBD1|NA
TGTGCCAGCAGCCTGACAGGGGCGGATTCACCCCTCCACTTT
CASSLTGADSPLHF
>TRBV25-1|TRBJ1-4|TRBD1|NA
TGTGCCAGCAGTGGTACCCGGTCCGGACAGGGGAATGAAAAACTGTTTTTT
CASSGTRSGQGNEKLFF
>TRBV18|TRBJ1-2|NA|NA
TGTGCCAGCTCACCGGGGCAGGGAGATAACTATGGCTACACCTTC
CASSPGQGDNYGYTF
>TRBV3-1/TRBV3-2|TRBJ1-2|TRBD1|NA
TGTGCCAGCAGTGGGGTCGGGACAGGGGACCCCTATGGCTACACCTTC
CASSGVGTGDPYGYTF
>TRBV5-1|TRBJ1-1|TRBD1|few
TGCGCCAGCAGCTTGGTAGGGGACAGGGAGACTGAAGCTTTCTTT
CASSLVGDRETEAFF
>TRBV19|TRBJ2-7|TRBD1|NA
TGTGCCAGTAGTAAGGGGACAGGTCACCTCTACGAGCAGTACTTC
CASSKGTGHLYEQYF
>TRBV19|TRBJ1-2|TRBD1|NA
TGTGCCAGTAGTAAGTTGGACAGGGTTAACTATGGCTACACCTTC
CASSKLDRVNYGYTF
>TRBV15|TRBJ1-1|NA|NA
TGTGCCACCAGCAGAGTACCGGAGGAGAACACTGAAGCTTTCTTT
CATSRVPEENTEAFF
>TRBV2|TRBJ1-1|NA|NA
TGTGCCAGCAGTGAAGCGCTTCAGGTCCGGGACACACTCCGGAACACTGAAGCTTTCTTT
CASSEALQVRDTLRNTEAFF
>TRBV5-1|TRBJ2-3|TRBD2|NA
TGCGCCAGCAGCTTTCCACTAGCGGGGGGCCCTCTCACAGATACGCAGTATTTT
CASSFPLAGGPLTDTQYF
>TRBV7-6|TRBJ1-5|NA|NA
TGTGCCAGCAGCTTACAGTTTAGCAATCAGCCCCAGCATTTT
CASSLQFSNQPQHF
>TRBV7-2|TRBJ1-2|TRBD1|NA
TGTGCCAGCAGCCAGGGGACAGGGGGCAACTATGGCTACACCTTC
CASSQGTGGNYGYTF
>TRBV30|TRBJ1-2|TRBD1|NA
TGTGCCTGGAGTCGTGCCCGGACAGGGGGCTACACCTTC
CAWSRARTGGYTF
>TRBV28|TRBJ2-7|NA|NA
TGTGCCAGCAGTTTTTCCCACAGGGACTCGTACGAGCAGTACTTC
CASSFSHRDSYEQYF
>TRBV25-1|TRBJ2-2|TRBD1|NA
TGTGCCAGCAGTGCGGGACAGGGCCACACCGGGGAGCTGTTTTTT
CASSAGQGHTGELFF
>TRBV2|TRBJ2-7|TRBD1|NA
TGTGCCAGCAGCTTCGACAGGGGTGTCGACGAGCAGTACTTC
CASSFDRGVDEQYF